This T cell receptor beta chain is from a study of technical replicates of blood from a handful of donors. TCRdb keeps only in-frame clones here, not all; method: immunoSEQ multiplex PCR. The sample has approximately 82,000 clones, roughly 94% seen once. The V segment lost 6 bases and the J segment 0 bases; nucleotides outside the gene matches: 1. The CDR3 covers 14 residues. Germline CDR1 reads MRHNA; CDR2 reads SNTAGT. Material: T cells isolated from PBMCs. The receptor's source is a human donor in good health. J is TRBJ1-1 and V is TRBV6-4; 10 bases line up with TRBD1. The CDR3 protein is CASRTGGMNTEAFF. CDR3 nucleotide sequence: TGTGCCAGCAGGACAGGGGGCATGAACACTGAAGCTTTCTTT.